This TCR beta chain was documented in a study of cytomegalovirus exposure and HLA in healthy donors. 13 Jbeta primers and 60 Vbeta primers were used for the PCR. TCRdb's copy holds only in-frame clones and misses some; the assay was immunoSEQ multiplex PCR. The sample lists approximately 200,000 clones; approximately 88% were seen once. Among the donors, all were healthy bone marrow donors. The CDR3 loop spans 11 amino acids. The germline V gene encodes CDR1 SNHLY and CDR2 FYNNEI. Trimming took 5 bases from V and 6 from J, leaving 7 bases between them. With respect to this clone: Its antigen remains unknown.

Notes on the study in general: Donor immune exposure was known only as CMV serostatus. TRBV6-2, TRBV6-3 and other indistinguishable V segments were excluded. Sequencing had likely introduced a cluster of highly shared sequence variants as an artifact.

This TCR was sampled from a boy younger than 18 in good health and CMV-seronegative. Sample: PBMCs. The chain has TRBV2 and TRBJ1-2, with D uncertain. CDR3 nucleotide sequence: TGTGCCAGCAGTTCACAAGATGGCTACACCTTC. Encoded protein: CASSSQDGYTF.